This TCR beta chain was observed in a study of vaccination effects on CD4 cells after COVID-19. Regarding this clone: The antigen remains undetermined.

The assay was immunoSEQ multiplex PCR, and TCRdb's table has in-frame clones only and misses some. This table has 40,000 to 45,000 clones, approximately 70% appearing once. Under the ViraFEST assay, PBMC were stimulated with viral peptide pools so that antigen-specific CD4+ T cells expanded. Sequencing was performed afterwards. Scientists isolated CD4+ T cells after a roughly nine-day culture period ended. Having tested negative for nucleocapsid antibodies, the vaccine recipients showed no prior SARS-CoV-2 infection. Each culture well received under 2.5 million PBMC. These cells were then cultured in IMDM with approximately 10 IU/ml IL-2 and 7.5 to 10 ug/ml peptides. Days 3 and 7 saw half the medium replaced with IL-2 medium. Germline V gene data show CDR1 as WNHNN and CDR2 as SYGVQD (reference sequence). The CDR3 has 14 amino acids. V was shortened by 5 bases and J by 4 bases, with 12 bases between the two germline ends.

Study outcomes and limitations: Late post-vaccination samples showed marked contraction of infection- and vaccine-induced clones. Only 1 of 255 vaccine-induced clones from healthy vaccinees cross-reacted with common cold coronaviruses.

The rearrangement joins TRBV10-1 to TRBJ1-5; D perhaps matches TRBD1 (5 bases). This TCR came from a human donor who received a COVID-19 vaccine. The sequenced sample was CD4+ T cells from PBMCs cultured with HCoV-OC43 spike peptides, obtained before COVID-19 vaccination. Subset reported: HCoV-OC43 spike overlapping peptide pool stimulation. CDR3 nucleotides: TGCGCCAGCAGTCGGGGCGCTCGGAATCAGCCCCAGCATTTT. This codes for CASSRGARNQPQHF.